The 21 T cell receptor beta chains given below trace back to one sample, sequenced in a study of T cell responses to AZD1222 COVID-19 vaccine. The repertoire was sequenced with immunoSEQ multiplex PCR; TCRdb's copy has only in-frame clones and lacks some. The table includes under 200,000 clones, 90% to 95% detected once. The sequencing here drew on peripheral blood, taken on day 0 of AZD1222 vaccination. All receptors derive from an adult in good health.

The rearrangement joins TRBV19 to TRBJ2-1, with TRBD2 identical over 9 bases. The CDR3 consists of 16 residues. The germline V gene has CDR1 LNHDA and CDR2 SQIVND (reference sequence). Trimming at V came to 4 bases and at J to 4 bases, leaving 8 bases not matched to a gene. CDR3 DNA: TGTGCCAGTAGTAGTGTAGCGGGAGTCCTATACAATGAGCAGTTCTTC. It translates to CASSSVAGVLYNEQFF. Filled out from reference TRBV19 and TRBJ2-1, the complete variable domain reads DGGITQSPKYLFRKEGQNVTLSCEQNLNHDAMYWYRQDPGQGLRLIYYSQIVNDFQKGDIAEGYSVSREKKESFPLTVTSAQKNPTAFYLCASSSVAGVLYNEQFFGPGTRLTVL.

The sample holds a few counts of this clone. The V call is TRBV21-1, the J call TRBJ2-1; the table gives TRBD1 as D, unverified against the DNA. TRBV21-1 is noted as a pseudogene. This CDR3 spans 15 amino acids. CDR3 amino acids: CASSKDWTGYFEQFF. For the CDR3, the DNA is TGTGCCAGCAGCAAAGATTGGACAGGGTACTTTGAGCAGTTCTTC.

The chain recombines TRBV6-1 with TRBJ2-5, with 11 bases matching TRBD2. Germline trimming cut 0 bases from V and 0 bases from J; bases unmatched to any gene: 3. CDR3 size: 17 residues. Germline V gives CDR1 MNHNS, CDR2 SASEGT. CDR3 loop: CASSEALAGAYQETQYF. The CDR3, as DNA: TGTGCCAGCAGTGAAGCACTAGCGGGAGCGTACCAAGAGACCCAGTACTTC.

The genes are TRBV29-1 and TRBJ2-7, with 7 bases fitting TRBD1. Trimming took 3 bases from V and 6 from J; bases not matched to a gene: 8. Germline V gene data show CDR1 as SQVTM and CDR2 as ANQGSEA. The CDR3 extends over 13 amino acids. In nucleotides, the CDR3 is TGCAGCGTTGATACAGGGGATAGTCGCGAGCAGTACTTC. This sequence encodes CSVDTGDSREQYF.

The J gene is TRBJ2-7, the V gene TRBV5-4; 7 bases map to TRBD2. Per germline, CDR1 SGHNT and CDR2 YYREEE (reference sequence). This CDR3 spans 16 amino acids. The V gene end was trimmed by 3 bases and the J gene end by 0 bases; junction bases not matched to a gene: 9. This chain's CDR3 is CASSSPGTTLSYEQYF. In nucleotides, the CDR3 is TGTGCCAGCAGCTCGCCCGGGACTACACTCTCCTACGAGCAGTACTTC.

The chain has TRBV4-2 and TRBJ2-1; D is perhaps TRBD2 (8 bases). The CDR3 has 18 amino acids. Trimming shortened V by 0 bases and J by 8 bases, and 23 bases separated the two germline ends. The germline V gene has CDR1 LGHNA and CDR2 YNFKEQ. CDR3 protein: CASSQDTGTRGPGDEQFF. As DNA, the CDR3 is TGTGCCAGCAGCCAAGATACCGGGACTAGGGGGCCCGGGGATGAGCAGTTCTTC.

This clone was seen only once. The V call is TRBV28, the J call TRBJ2-3; possibly TRBD1 for D (6 bases). The CDR3 runs to 15 residues. Germline CDR1 and CDR2: MDHEN and SYDVKM. The germline V and J ends were trimmed by 1 base and 4 bases, with 12 bases remaining between them. CDR3 DNA: TGTGCCAGCAGTTTATATGGCAGGGGCGCAGATACGCAGTATTTT. This sequence encodes CASSLYGRGADTQYF.

V and J are TRBV28 and TRBJ1-1; 10 nucleotides line up with TRBD1. The V gene's germline CDR1 is MDHEN and CDR2 SYDVKM. The CDR3 covers 13 residues. Trimming cost V 10 bases and J 5 bases; bases outside gene matches: 7. DNA of the CDR3: TGTGCCACCAAGGGACAGGGGAGGACTGAAGCTTTCTTT. Protein product: CATKGQGRTEAFF. Filled out from reference TRBV28 and TRBJ1-1, the complete variable domain reads DVKVTQSSRYLVKRTGEKVFLECVQDMDHENMFWYRQDPGLGLRLIYFSYDVKMKEKGDIPEGYSVSREKKERFSLILESASTNQTSMYLCATKGQGRTEAFFGQGTRLTVV.

This chain uses TRBV28 with TRBJ1-6; D uncertain. The length of the CDR3 is 14 residues. V dropped 3 bases and J dropped 10 bases, with 13 bases sitting between them. Germline CDR1 is MDHEN and CDR2 is SYDVKM. Here the CDR3 DNA reads TGTGCCAGCAGTTTGTGGGAGGAAAGGTCACCCCTCCACTTT. It translates to CASSLWEERSPLHF.

A few counts support this clone. The chain carries TRBV5-1 and TRBJ2-3; TRBD1 matches at 10 bases. The V gene end was trimmed by 4 bases and the J gene end by 1 base; junction bases not matched to a gene: 6. The germline V gene encodes CDR1 SGHRS and CDR2 YFSETQ. This CDR3 contains 16 residues. This CDR3 reads CASSPGQGTRTDTQYF. CDR3 nucleotides: TGCGCCAGCAGCCCGGGACAGGGGACCCGCACAGATACGCAGTATTTT.

V gene TRBV6-1 combines with J gene TRBJ1-2; 8 bases map to TRBD1. CDR1 MNHNS and CDR2 SASEGT come from the germline V gene. CDR3 size: 14 residues. V shed 8 bases and J 5 bases; nucleotides not matched to a gene: 10. The CDR3 bases are TGTGCCAGCCGTAAACCGGGACAGGTATATGGCTACACCTTC. Protein sequence: CASRKPGQVYGYTF.

This chain joins TRBV7-8 and TRBJ2-5, with 9 bases matching TRBD2. Germline assignment: CDR1 SGHVS and CDR2 FQNEAQ. J gave up 1 base and V 5 bases, and 11 bases lay outside the gene matches. The CDR3 spans 17 residues. The CDR3 DNA follows: TGTGCCAGCAGCGTCCTGGTACGCGGGGGGGGCCAAGAGACCCAGTACTTC. The encoded protein is CASSVLVRGGGQETQYF.

The CDR3 loop reads CASRHNYMNTEAFF. As DNA, the CDR3 is TGTGCCAGCAGACACAACTACATGAACACTGAAGCTTTCTTT. The rearrangement joins TRBV2 to TRBJ1-1; D not certain. CDR3 size: 14 residues. The germline V gene encodes CDR1 SNHLY and CDR2 FYNNEI. Trimming cost V 6 bases and J 0 bases, with 11 bases left between them.

The chain carries TRBV28 and TRBJ1-5; TRBD1 matches at 7 bases. Germline V lookup: CDR1 MDHEN, CDR2 SYDVKM. Germline trimming cut 5 bases from V and 1 base from J; bases unmatched to any gene: 8. CDR3 length: 16 amino acids. CDR3 coding DNA: TGTGCCAGCAGTCGGTCTGGACAGGCGAGCAATCAGCCCCAGCATTTT. Amino acid sequence: CASSRSGQASNQPQHF.

The chain carries TRBV28 and TRBJ1-1; 7 bases fit TRBD1. The germline gives CDR1 MDHEN, CDR2 SYDVKM. V lost 6 bases, J lost 2 bases, and 6 bases stayed unmatched. This CDR3 has 14 residues. The CDR3 DNA reads as TGTGCCAGCAGCTTAGGGGGCCTTAACACTGAAGCTTTCTTT. Its protein product is CASSLGGLNTEAFF.

This rearrangement joins TRBV7-9 to TRBJ1-4; D might be TRBD1 (5 bases). Germline CDR1 SEHNR, CDR2 FQNEAQ (reference sequence). The length of the CDR3 is 15 residues. V was cut by 3 bases and J by 6 bases, with 14 bases left in between. The CDR3 loop reads CASSLGGTDYEKLFF. The CDR3 nucleotides are TGTGCCAGCAGCTTGGGCGGGACGGATTATGAAAAACTGTTTTTT.

The V call is TRBV11-2, the J call TRBJ2-7, with 11 bases fitting TRBD2. With V trimmed by 1 base and J by 3 bases, 11 bases remained unmatched. The CDR3 has 18 residues. The V gene's germline CDR1 is SGHAT and CDR2 FQNNGV. Here the CDR3 DNA reads TGTGCCAGCAGCTTAGCCCACCGGGTTAGCGGGGGGGGCTACGAGCAGTACTTC. Encoded protein: CASSLAHRVSGGGYEQYF.

The V gene is TRBV7-8, the J gene TRBJ1-6; D uncertain. The CDR3 consists of 14 residues. Germline CDR1 reads SGHVS; CDR2 reads FQNEAQ. The V end was cut by 5 bases, the J end by 2 bases, with 7 bases between. CDR3 protein: CASSRGPYNSPLHF. The CDR3 DNA reads as TGTGCCAGCAGCCGCGGTCCCTATAATTCACCCCTCCACTTT.

The CDR3 reads CASSPTGSYEQYF. The CDR3 DNA sequence: TGTGCCAGCAGCCCGACGGGAAGCTACGAGCAGTACTTC. J is TRBJ2-7 and V is TRBV3-1 (or the pseudogene TRBV3-2); D perhaps matches TRBD2 (5 bases). The CDR3 is 13 residues long. Trimming cost V 4 bases and J 3 bases, with 10 bases left between them. Germline CDR1 reads LGHDT; CDR2 reads YNNKEL (reference sequence).

The count of this clone is one. V gene TRBV5-4 combines with J gene TRBJ1-3; D call uncertain. V was cut by 1 base and J by 0 bases, with 11 bases left in between. Germline loops: CDR1 SGHNT, CDR2 YYREEE (reference sequence). The length of the CDR3 is 16 residues. CDR3 DNA sequence: TGTGCCAGCAGCTTGTTTGGGGATCACTCTGGAAACACCATATATTTT. Translating it yields CASSLFGDHSGNTIYF.

The V and J genes are TRBV4-1 and TRBJ2-3; D gene uncertain. Per germline, CDR1 MGHRA and CDR2 YSYEKL. The CDR3 is made up of 14 amino acids. With 1 base removed from V and 2 bases from J, the gap between germline ends came to 7 bases. DNA of the CDR3: TGCGCCAGCAGCCAAGTATGGATCACAGATACGCAGTATTTT. Amino acid sequence: CASSQVWITDTQYF.